This T cell receptor beta chain was recorded in a study of metastatic and nonmetastatic thyroid tumors (dated by TCRdb to 2018 to 2020). Background for the entire study: For patients with malignant and with benign thyroid disease, the researchers compared repertoires between peripheral blood samples and tumor or nodule tissue samples. Overall results and qualifications from the work: In both blood and tumor samples, TCR beta diversity was reported to be significantly higher in malignant tumors than in benign nodules.

In regard to this clone: Its antigen is currently not known. This may arise from a read error, as a much more abundant clone is one base away.

No treatment had been received by any patient before thyroid surgery. Patient clinical samples collected from about 2011 to 2019 were retrospectively analysed using T-cell receptor beta sequencing. V loses 5 bases, J loses 4 bases, and the germline ends lie 21 bases apart. The germline V gene (reference sequence) specifies SGHAT as CDR1 and FQDESV as CDR2. The CDR3 runs 17 amino acids, cysteine and phenylalanine included. Of all the DNA, just the CDR3 is kept, 51 bases in frame from base 1. Library prep was done by PCR. Sequenced on an Illumina HiSeq 4000. High-throughput sequencing was used to profile the CDR3 region of the TCR beta-chain in every patient. The authors processed their data as follows. Drawing on CDR3 differences between clinicopathological groups, the researchers built a classifier meant to tell apart patients with distant-metastatic papillary thyroid cancer. Repertoire diversity was assessed with the Shannon index, and tumor-blood repertoire similarity with the Morisita-Horn index. In-frame beta chains were kept once TCRdb had trimmed the public reads at Q25 with fastp and called clones with MiXCR. These V and J calls are TCRdb output, not the study's own analysis. This sample has some 20,000 clones in its table, and around 9.9% of those were observed once. The top ten clonotypes cover more than 25% of the sample.

Sequences were obtained from blood. Recombination linked TRBV11-1 to TRBJ2-1, with the D call perhaps TRBD1 or TRBD2, each one matching 6 bases. The TCR comes from a female donor with papillary thyroid cancer or a benign thyroid nodule (not recorded which). Some clones in this sample may be carry-over from other donors' samples. The CDR3 protein sequence reads: CASSKGGRSLWYNEQFF. The DNA reads as follows: TGTGCCAGCAGCAAAGGGGGGAGGTCCCTTTGGTACAATGAGCAGTTCTTC. Reference TRBV11-1 and TRBJ2-1 genes cover what lies past the CDR3, so the full variable domain is EAEVAQSPRYKITEKSQAVAFWCDPISGHATLYWYRQILGQGPELLVQFQDESVVDDSQLPKDRFSAERLKGVDSTLKIQPAELGDSAMYLCASSKGGRSLWYNEQFFGPGTRLTVL.